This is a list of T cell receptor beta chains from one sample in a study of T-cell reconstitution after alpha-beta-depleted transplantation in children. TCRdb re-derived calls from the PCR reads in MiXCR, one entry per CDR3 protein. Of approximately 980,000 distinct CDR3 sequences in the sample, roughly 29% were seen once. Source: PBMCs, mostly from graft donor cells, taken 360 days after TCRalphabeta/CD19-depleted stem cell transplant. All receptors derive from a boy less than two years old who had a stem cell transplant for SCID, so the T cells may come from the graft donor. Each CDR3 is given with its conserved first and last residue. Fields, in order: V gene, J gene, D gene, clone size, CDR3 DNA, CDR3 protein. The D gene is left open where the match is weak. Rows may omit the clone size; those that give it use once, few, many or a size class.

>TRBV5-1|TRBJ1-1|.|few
TGCGCCAGCAGCTTGGCCAACTCGGGATCCAACACTGAAGCTTTCTTT
CASSLANSGSNTEAFF
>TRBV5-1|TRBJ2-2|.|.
TGCGCCAGCAGCTTGGGACTCACGGAGTCCGGGGAGCTGTTTTTT
CASSLGLTESGELFF
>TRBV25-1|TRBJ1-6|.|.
TGTGCCAGCAGTGAGGCCCGGGGGGCGTATTCACCCCTCCACTTT
CASSEARGAYSPLHF
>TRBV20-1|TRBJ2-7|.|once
TGCAGTGCCATTCGGGGGGCTCACTACGAGCAGTACTTC
CSAIRGAHYEQYF
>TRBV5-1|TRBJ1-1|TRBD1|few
TGCGCCAGCAGCCCAGACAGGGGGCCGGACACTGAAGCTTTCTTT
CASSPDRGPDTEAFF
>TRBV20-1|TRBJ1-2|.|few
TGCAGTGCCGGGGGTGGGAGGCCCTATGGCTACACCTTC
CSAGGGRPYGYTF
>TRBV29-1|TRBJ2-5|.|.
TGCAGCGTTGAGAGTGGTGTCAGTTGGGAGACCCAGTACTTC
CSVESGVSWETQYF
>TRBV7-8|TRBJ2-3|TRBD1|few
TGTGCCAGCAGCCTATGGACAGGGCGATACACAGATACGCAGTATTTT
CASSLWTGRYTDTQYF
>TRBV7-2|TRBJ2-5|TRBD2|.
TGTGCCAGCAGCCCAAACCGGGGGGGAGTGGAGACCCAGTACTTC
CASSPNRGGVETQYF
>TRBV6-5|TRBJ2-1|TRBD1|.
TGTGCCAGCAGACCCCGGGACAGGGCATACAATGAGCAGTTCTTC
CASRPRDRAYNEQFF
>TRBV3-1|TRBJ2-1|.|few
TGTGCCAGCAAGGTCAGGGGGGGCCGCAATGAGCAGTTCTTC
CASKVRGGRNEQFF
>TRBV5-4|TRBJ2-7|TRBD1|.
TGTGCCAGCAGCAATAGGGACAGGGGCTACGAGCAGTACTTC
CASSNRDRGYEQYF
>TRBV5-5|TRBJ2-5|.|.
TGTGCCAGCAGCTTGGTAATTTTATCGTACCAAGAGACCCAGTACTTC
CASSLVILSYQETQYF
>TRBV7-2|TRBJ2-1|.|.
TGTGCCAGCAGCCCCCGACTAGTAGGTGAGCAGTTCTTC
CASSPRLVGEQFF
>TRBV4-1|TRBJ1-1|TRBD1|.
TGCGCCAGCAGCCAAGAACCGCTTAGGACAGGCAGCACTGAAGCTTTCTTT
CASSQEPLRTGSTEAFF
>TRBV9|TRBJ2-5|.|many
TGTGCCAGCAGCGACGCCACGGGTAGCAGGACCCAGTACTTC
CASSDATGSRTQYF
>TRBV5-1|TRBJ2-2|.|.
TGCGCCAGCAGCCGATGGGGCGTTGGGACCGGGGAGCTGTTTTTT
CASSRWGVGTGELFF
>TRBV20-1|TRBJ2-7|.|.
TGCAGTGCTAGAGGTGACTCAGCCATCTCCTACGAGCAGTACTTC
CSARGDSAISYEQYF
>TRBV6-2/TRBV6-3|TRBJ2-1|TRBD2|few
TGTGCCAGCAGTTACTCGTTCAGGGATCTGACTAGCGGGGGCAACAATGAGCAGTTCTTC
CASSYSFRDLTSGGNNEQFF
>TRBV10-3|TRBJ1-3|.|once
TGTGCCATCAGCGGAAGCCCCTCTGGAAACACCATATATTTT
CAISGSPSGNTIYF
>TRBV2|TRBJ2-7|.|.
TGTGCCAGCGGCCTCGGCAGGTTGGACTACGAGCAGTACTTC
CASGLGRLDYEQYF
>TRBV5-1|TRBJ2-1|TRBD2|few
TGCGCCAGCAGCTCCGGGACTAGCGAGTACAATGAGCAGTTCTTC
CASSSGTSEYNEQFF
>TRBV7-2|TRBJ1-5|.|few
TGTGCCAGCAGCTTATCTCCCGGGGGGCCCCAGCATTTT
CASSLSPGGPQHF
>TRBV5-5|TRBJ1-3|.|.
TGTGCCAGCAGCTCCCCCGTCCCCTCTGGAAACACCATATATTTT
CASSSPVPSGNTIYF
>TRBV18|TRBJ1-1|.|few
TGTGCCAGCTCACCACTTGGGATCCAGGGACGCGCTGAAGCTTTCTTT
CASSPLGIQGRAEAFF
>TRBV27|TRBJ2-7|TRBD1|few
TGTGCCAGCAGTTTATCCTGGACAGGGTTGGACGAGCAGTACTTC
CASSLSWTGLDEQYF
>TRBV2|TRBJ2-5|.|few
TGTGCCAGCAGTGGGGCCGGGTCCAGGGAGACCCAGTACTTC
CASSGAGSRETQYF
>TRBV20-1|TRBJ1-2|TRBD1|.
TGCAGTGCTACAGGGGGACGGGATGGCTACACCTTC
CSATGGRDGYTF
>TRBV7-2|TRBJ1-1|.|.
TGTGCCAGCAGCCCTATGGGACGGATTAACACTGAAGCTTTCTTT
CASSPMGRINTEAFF